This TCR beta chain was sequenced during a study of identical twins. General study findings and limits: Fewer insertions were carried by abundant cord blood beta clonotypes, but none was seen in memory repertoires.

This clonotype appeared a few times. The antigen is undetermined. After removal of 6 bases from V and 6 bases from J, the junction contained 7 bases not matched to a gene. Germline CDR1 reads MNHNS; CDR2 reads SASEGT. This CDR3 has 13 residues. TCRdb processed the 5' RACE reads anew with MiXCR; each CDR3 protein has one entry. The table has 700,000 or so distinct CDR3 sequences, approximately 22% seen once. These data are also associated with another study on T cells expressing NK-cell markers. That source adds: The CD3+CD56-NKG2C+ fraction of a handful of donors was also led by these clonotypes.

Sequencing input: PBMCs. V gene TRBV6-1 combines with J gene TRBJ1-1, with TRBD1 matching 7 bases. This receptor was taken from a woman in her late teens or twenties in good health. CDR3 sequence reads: CASRGTDEAEAFF. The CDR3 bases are TGTGCCAGCAGGGGGACAGATGAGGCTGAAGCTTTCTTT.